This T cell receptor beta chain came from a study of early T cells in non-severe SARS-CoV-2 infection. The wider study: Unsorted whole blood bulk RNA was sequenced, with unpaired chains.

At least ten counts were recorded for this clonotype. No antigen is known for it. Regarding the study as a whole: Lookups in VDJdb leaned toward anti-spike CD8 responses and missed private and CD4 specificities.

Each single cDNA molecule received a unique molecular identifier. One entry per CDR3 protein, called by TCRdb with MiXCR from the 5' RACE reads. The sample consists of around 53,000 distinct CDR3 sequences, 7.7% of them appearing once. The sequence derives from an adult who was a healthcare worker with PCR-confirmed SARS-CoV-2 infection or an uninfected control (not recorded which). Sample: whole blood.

The CDR3 sequence: CASSLGYNEQFF. The DNA of the CDR3 is TGTGCCAGCAGCTTGGGGTACAATGAGCAGTTCTTC. V is TRBV27 and J is TRBJ2-1; D remains ambiguous. This CDR3 has 12 residues. With 6 bases removed from V and 4 bases from J, the gap between germline ends came to 7 bases. The germline V gene has CDR1 MNHEY and CDR2 SMNVEV (reference sequence).